This T cell receptor (beta chain) was recovered during a study of T cells of healthy individuals. This CDR3 region has 13 residues. V was trimmed by 0 bases and J by 5 bases, leaving 10 bases between them. Germline values: CDR1 GTSNPN, CDR2 SVGIG (reference sequence). TCRdb re-analysed the 5' RACE reads in MiXCR, keeping a single row per CDR3 protein. The sample has 65,000 to 95,000 distinct CDR3 sequences; approximately 4.7% are singletons. This clonotype came up many times. The V call is TRBV30, the J call TRBJ1-1, with a tentative D call TRBD1 (5 bases). This sequence was found in a female donor in good health. CDR3 in amino acids: CAWSVVRGTEAFF. The CDR3 DNA sequence: TGTGCCTGGAGTGTAGTGAGGGGAACTGAAGCTTTCTTT.